This TCR beta chain was recorded in a study of T-cell reconstitution after alpha-beta-depleted transplantation in children. In its sample, this clonotype was seen a few times. Unique molecular identifiers featured in how the TCRbeta library was prepared. Using its own MiXCR run on the PCR reads, TCRdb lists one record per CDR3 protein. The sample records about 580,000 distinct CDR3 sequences, roughly 23% being singletons. Looked up from germline, CDR1 is SGHTA and CDR2 is FQGNSA. The CDR3 spans 16 residues. Trimming shortened V by 3 bases and J by 2 bases, and 14 bases separated the two germline ends.

The clonotype comes from a boy under three years old who had a stem cell transplant for acute myeloid leukemia, so the T cells may come from the graft donor. This chain uses TRBV7-2 with TRBJ2-1; possible D gene TRBD2, 6 bases. Source: PBMCs, mostly from graft donor cells, taken 360 days after TCRalphabeta/CD19-depleted stem cell transplant. The CDR3 sequence: CASSFFSTGAYNEQFF. CDR3 coding DNA: TGTGCCAGCAGCTTCTTCTCGACGGGGGCCTACAATGAGCAGTTCTTC.